Sequencing of this T cell receptor (beta chain) was carried out in a study of CD8 T cells in ankylosing spondylitis. TCRdb used MiXCR to reprocess the 5' RACE reads, holding one entry per CDR3 protein. The table records 130,000 or so distinct CDR3 sequences, roughly 7.3% of them present only once. This clonotype was found many times. The target antigen is unknown. General study points: Disease-linked clones, CD8+, were relatively rare in peripheral blood.

This CDR3 has 15 residues. Germline CDR1 reads SGHRS; CDR2 reads YFSETQ. Between the trimmed V and J ends, which lost 4 bases and 0 bases, there was a span of 12 bases. The chain combines TRBV5-1 with TRBJ2-3; D is unresolved. Sequenced sample: blood, either unsorted or a sorted T cell fraction (not recorded which). The origin of this receptor is a male donor with ankylosing spondylitis or in good health (not recorded which). CDR3 sequence: CASSALVTSTDTQYF. The CDR3 region has the DNA TGCGCCAGCAGCGCCTTAGTTACTAGCACAGATACGCAGTATTTT.